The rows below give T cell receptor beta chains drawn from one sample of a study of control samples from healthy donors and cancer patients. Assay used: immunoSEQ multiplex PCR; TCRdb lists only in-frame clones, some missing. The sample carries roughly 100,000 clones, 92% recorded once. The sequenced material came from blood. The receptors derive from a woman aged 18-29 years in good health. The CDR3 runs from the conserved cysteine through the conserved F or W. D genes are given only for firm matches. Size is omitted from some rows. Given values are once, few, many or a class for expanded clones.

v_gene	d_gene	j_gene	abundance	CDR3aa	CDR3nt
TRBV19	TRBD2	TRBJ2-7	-	CASSGGLAGGGEQYF	TGTGCCAGTAGTGGGGGACTAGCGGGAGGGGGGGAGCAGTACTTC
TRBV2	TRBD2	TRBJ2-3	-	CASSSGTSDTTDTQYF	TGTGCCAGCAGTTCTGGGACTAGCGATACCACAGATACGCAGTATTTT
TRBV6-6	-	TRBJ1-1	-	CASSYSEDGAEAFF	TGTGCCAGCAGTTACTCGGAAGACGGGGCTGAAGCTTTCTTT
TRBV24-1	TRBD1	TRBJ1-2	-	CATSDLTGTGNGYTF	TGTGCCACCAGTGACTTGACCGGGACAGGGAACGGCTACACCTTC
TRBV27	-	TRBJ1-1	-	CASSPQQGFTEAFF	TGTGCCAGCAGTCCGCAACAGGGATTCACTGAAGCTTTCTTT
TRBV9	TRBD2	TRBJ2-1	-	CASSPWGGTEQFF	TGTGCCAGCAGCCCATGGGGAGGGACTGAGCAGTTCTTC
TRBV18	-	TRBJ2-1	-	CASSRPPHYNEQFF	TGTGCCAGCTCACGACCTCCTCACTACAATGAGCAGTTCTTC
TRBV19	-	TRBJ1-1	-	CASSIQGPNTEAFF	TGTGCCAGTAGTATACAGGGCCCGAACACTGAAGCTTTCTTT
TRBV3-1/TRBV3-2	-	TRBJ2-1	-	CASSQEGRGREQFF	TGTGCCAGCAGCCAAGAGGGAAGGGGCAGAGAGCAGTTCTTC
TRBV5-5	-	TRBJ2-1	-	CASSPEGRRSDGEQFF	TGTGCCAGCAGCCCGGAGGGGCGGAGGTCCGACGGTGAGCAGTTCTTC
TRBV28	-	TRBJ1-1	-	CASSSPMNTEAFF	TGTGCCAGCAGTTCTCCGATGAACACTGAAGCTTTCTTT
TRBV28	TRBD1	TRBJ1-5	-	CASRADRGGQPQHF	TGTGCCAGCAGGGCGGACAGGGGAGGACAGCCCCAGCATTTT
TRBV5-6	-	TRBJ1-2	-	CASSLGPDDYGYTF	TGTGCCAGCAGCTTGGGCCCGGACGACTATGGCTACACCTTC
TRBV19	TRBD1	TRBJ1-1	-	CASSSQTGAGTEAFF	TGTGCCAGTAGTTCACAGACAGGGGCGGGCACTGAAGCTTTCTTT
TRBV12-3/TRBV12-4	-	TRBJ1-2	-	CASSPTVGYGYTF	TGTGCCAGCAGCCCTACCGTGGGCTATGGCTACACCTTC
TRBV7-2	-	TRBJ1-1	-	CASSLAGDANTEAFF	TGTGCCAGCAGCTTAGCGGGGGACGCGAACACTGAAGCTTTCTTT
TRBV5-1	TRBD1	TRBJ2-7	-	CASSLAVTGPAEQYF	TGCGCCAGCAGCTTGGCCGTGACAGGGCCGGCCGAGCAGTACTTC
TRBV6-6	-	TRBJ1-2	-	CASSYSLGQGYTF	TGTGCCAGCAGTTACTCGCTGGGGCAGGGCTACACCTTC
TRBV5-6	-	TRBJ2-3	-	CASSLGGTSTDTQYF	TGTGCCAGCAGCTTGGGGGGGACTAGCACAGATACGCAGTATTTT
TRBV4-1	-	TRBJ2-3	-	CASSLTPRTDTQYF	TGCGCCAGCAGCCTTACCCCCCGCACAGATACGCAGTATTTT
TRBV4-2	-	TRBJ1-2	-	CASSQDLAIRDNYGYTF	TGTGCCAGCAGCCAAGATCTAGCGATAAGGGATAACTATGGCTACACCTTC
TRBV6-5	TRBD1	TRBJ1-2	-	CASSQGQGIGYGYTF	TGTGCCAGCAGTCAGGGACAGGGAATTGGGTATGGCTACACCTTC
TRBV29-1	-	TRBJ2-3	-	CSVEATGTPTDTQYF	TGCAGCGTTGAGGCTACAGGGACCCCCACAGATACGCAGTATTTT
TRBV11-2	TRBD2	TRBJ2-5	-	CASSLEGTSGAGWTQYF	TGTGCCAGCAGCTTAGAGGGGACTAGCGGGGCCGGGTGGACCCAGTACTTC
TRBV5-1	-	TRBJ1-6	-	CASSLAEGVNSPLHF	TGCGCCAGCAGCTTGGCCGAGGGTGTGAATTCACCCCTCCACTTT
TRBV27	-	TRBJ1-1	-	CASSARVGVLGGPLLNTEAFF	TGTGCCAGCAGCGCTAGAGTAGGGGTCTTGGGGGGTCCTCTCTTGAACACTGAAGCTTTCTTT
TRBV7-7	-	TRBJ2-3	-	CASSFLPTDTQYF	TGTGCTAGCAGCTTCCTTCCTACAGATACGCAGTATTTT
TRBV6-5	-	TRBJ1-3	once	CASSNHRSSGNTIYF	TGTGCCAGCAGTAATCACAGAAGCTCTGGAAACACCATATATTTT
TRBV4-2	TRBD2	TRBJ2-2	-	CASSLMGLAPSGELFF	TGTGCCAGCAGCCTAATGGGACTAGCGCCCAGCGGGGAGCTGTTTTTT
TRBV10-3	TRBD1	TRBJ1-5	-	CAISGYDRVGGQPQHF	TGTGCCATCAGTGGGTATGACAGGGTCGGGGGTCAGCCCCAGCATTTT
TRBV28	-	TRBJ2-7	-	CASSRSGPSYEQYF	TGTGCCAGCAGTCGTAGCGGTCCCTCCTACGAGCAGTACTTC
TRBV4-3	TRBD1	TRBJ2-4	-	CASSQWGTGTGDPGGKNIQYF	TGCGCCAGCAGCCAATGGGGAACCGGGACAGGGGACCCCGGCGGCAAAAACATTCAGTACTTC
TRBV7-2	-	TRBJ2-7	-	CASSWGLGEQYF	TGTGCCAGCAGCTGGGGCTTAGGAGAGCAGTACTTC
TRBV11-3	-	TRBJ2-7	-	CASSPRQAPSYEQYF	TGTGCCAGCAGCCCCAGACAGGCACCCTCCTACGAGCAGTACTTC
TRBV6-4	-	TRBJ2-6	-	CASSERWASGANVLTF	TGTGCCAGCAGTGAAAGGTGGGCGTCTGGGGCCAACGTCCTGACTTTC
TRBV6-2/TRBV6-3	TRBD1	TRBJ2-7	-	CASSHRQGLYEQYF	TGTGCCAGCAGTCATAGACAGGGCCTCTACGAGCAGTACTTC
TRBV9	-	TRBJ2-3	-	CASSAQTLSTDTQYF	TGTGCCAGCAGCGCCCAGACGCTAAGCACAGATACGCAGTATTTT
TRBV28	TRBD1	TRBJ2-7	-	CASSLLGTGGYEQYF	TGTGCCAGCAGTTTACTGGGGACAGGGGGCTACGAGCAGTACTTC
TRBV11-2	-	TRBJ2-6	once	CASSPWTVRGANVLTF	TGTGCCAGCAGCCCCTGGACAGTGCGTGGGGCCAACGTCCTGACTTTC
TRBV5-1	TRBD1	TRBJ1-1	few	CASSFDRAKAFF	TGCGCCAGCAGCTTCGACAGGGCCAAGGCTTTCTTT
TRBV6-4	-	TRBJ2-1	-	CASSAEIFYNEQFF	TGTGCCAGCAGTGCCGAGATCTTCTACAATGAGCAGTTCTTC
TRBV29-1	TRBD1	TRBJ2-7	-	CSVSQPGQGAEQYF	TGCAGCGTAAGTCAGCCGGGACAGGGGGCCGAGCAGTACTTC
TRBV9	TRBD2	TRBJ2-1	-	CASSAGLVNGNEQFF	TGTGCCAGCAGCGCTGGACTAGTGAATGGCAATGAGCAGTTCTTC
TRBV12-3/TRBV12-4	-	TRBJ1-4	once	CASSLEGYEKLFF	TGTGCCAGCAGTTTAGAGGGCTATGAAAAACTGTTTTTT
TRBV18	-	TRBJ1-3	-	CASSPLQDGNTIYF	TGTGCCAGCTCACCCCTCCAGGACGGGAACACCATATATTTT
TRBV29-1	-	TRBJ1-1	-	CSVDHSENTEAFF	TGCAGCGTTGACCACTCAGAGAACACTGAAGCTTTCTTT
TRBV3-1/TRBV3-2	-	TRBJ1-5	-	CASSQVPNQPQHF	TGTGCCAGCAGCCAGGTACCGAATCAGCCCCAGCATTTT
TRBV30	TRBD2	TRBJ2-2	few	CAGTSANTGELFF	TGTGCCGGGACTAGCGCGAACACCGGGGAGCTGTTTTTT
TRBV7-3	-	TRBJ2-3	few	CASSLSGFSTDTQYF	TGTGCCAGCAGCTTAAGCGGATTTAGCACAGATACGCAGTATTTT
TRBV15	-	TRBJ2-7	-	CATSPGSYEQYF	TGTGCCACCAGCCCAGGTTCCTACGAGCAGTACTTC
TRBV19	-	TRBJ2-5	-	CASSPQRGETQYF	TGTGCCAGTAGCCCCCAGCGTGGTGAGACCCAGTACTTC
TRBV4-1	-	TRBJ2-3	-	CASSQDRAASTDTQYF	TGCGCCAGCAGCCAAGATCGGGCTGCTAGCACAGATACGCAGTATTTT
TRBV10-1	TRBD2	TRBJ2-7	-	CASSDGLAGTYEQYF	TGCGCCAGCAGCGACGGACTAGCGGGGACCTACGAGCAGTACTTC
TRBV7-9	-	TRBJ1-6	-	CASTSAAGYSPLHF	TGTGCCAGCACCTCAGCGGCAGGGTATTCACCCCTCCACTTT
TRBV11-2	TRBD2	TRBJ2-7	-	CASSSLAGVRYEQYF	TGTGCCAGCAGCTCTCTAGCGGGAGTTAGGTACGAGCAGTACTTC
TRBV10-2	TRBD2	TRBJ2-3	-	CASRGTSGDDTQYF	TGCGCCAGCAGGGGGACTAGCGGGGACGATACGCAGTATTTT
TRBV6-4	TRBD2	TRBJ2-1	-	CASSDSASGRDEQFF	TGTGCCAGCAGTGACTCGGCTAGCGGGAGGGACGAGCAGTTCTTC
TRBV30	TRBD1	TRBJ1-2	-	CAWRSGGRRNYGYTF	TGTGCCTGGAGGTCAGGGGGCCGTAGGAACTATGGCTACACCTTC
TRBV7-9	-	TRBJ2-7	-	CASSLDNYEQYF	TGTGCCAGCAGCTTAGACAACTACGAGCAGTACTTC
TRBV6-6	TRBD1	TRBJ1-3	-	CASSRRDRGHLSGNTIYF	TGTGCCAGCAGTCGACGGGACAGGGGGCACCTCTCTGGAAACACCATATATTTT